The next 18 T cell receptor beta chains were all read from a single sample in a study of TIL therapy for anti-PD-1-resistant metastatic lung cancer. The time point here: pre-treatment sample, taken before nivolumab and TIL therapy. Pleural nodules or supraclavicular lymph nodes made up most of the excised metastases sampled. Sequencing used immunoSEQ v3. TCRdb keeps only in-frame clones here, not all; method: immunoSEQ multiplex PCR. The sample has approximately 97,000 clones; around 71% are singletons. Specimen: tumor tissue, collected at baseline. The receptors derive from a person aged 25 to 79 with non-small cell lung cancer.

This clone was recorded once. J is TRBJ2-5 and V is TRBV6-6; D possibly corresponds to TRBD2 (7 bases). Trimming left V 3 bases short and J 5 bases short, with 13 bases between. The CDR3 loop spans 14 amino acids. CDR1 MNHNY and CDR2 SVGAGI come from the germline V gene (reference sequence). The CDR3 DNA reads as TGTGCCAGCAGTTATGGCGGGGGCGGGGAGACCCAGTACTTC. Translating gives CASSYGGGGETQYF.

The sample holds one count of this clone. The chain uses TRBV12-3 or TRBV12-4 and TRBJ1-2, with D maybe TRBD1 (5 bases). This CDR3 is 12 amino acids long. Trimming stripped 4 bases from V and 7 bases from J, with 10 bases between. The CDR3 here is CASSSGRVGYTF. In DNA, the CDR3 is TGTGCCAGCAGTTCGGGGCGGGTTGGCTACACCTTC.

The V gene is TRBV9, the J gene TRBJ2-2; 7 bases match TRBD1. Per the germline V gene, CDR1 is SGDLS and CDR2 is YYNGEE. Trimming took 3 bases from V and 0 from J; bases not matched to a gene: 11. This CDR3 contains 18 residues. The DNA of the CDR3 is TGTGCCAGCAGCGCCCCCCGGGCAGGGGGTGCGAACACCGGGGAGCTGTTTTTT. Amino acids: CASSAPRAGGANTGELFF.

DNA of the CDR3: TGTGCCAGCAGTTTCGGGGCAGTCTATCAGCCCCAGCATTTT. Its protein is CASSFGAVYQPQHF. The rearrangement uses TRBV28 and TRBJ1-5; a weak D match, TRBD1 (5 bases). Trimming left V 3 bases short and J 5 bases short, with 11 bases between. The germline V gene has CDR1 MDHEN and CDR2 SYDVKM. The CDR3 sequence is 14 residues long.

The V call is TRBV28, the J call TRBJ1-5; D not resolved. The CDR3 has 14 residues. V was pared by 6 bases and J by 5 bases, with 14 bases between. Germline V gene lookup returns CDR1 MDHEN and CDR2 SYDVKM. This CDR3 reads CASSLPMEYQPQHF. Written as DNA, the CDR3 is TGTGCCAGCAGCCTTCCGATGGAGTATCAGCCCCAGCATTTT.

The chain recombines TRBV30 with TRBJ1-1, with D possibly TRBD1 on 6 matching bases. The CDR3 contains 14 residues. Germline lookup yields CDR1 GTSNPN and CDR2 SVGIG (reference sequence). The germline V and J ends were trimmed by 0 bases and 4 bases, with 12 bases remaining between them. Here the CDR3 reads CAWSVGGFRTEAFF. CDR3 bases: TGTGCCTGGAGTGTAGGGGGGTTTCGCACTGAAGCTTTCTTT.

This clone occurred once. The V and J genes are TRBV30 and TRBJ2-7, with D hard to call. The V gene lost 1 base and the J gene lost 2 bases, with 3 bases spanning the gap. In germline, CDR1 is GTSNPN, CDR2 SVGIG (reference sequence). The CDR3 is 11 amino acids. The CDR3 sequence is CAWSDPYEQYF. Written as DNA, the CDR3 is TGTGCCTGGAGTGACCCCTACGAGCAGTACTTC.

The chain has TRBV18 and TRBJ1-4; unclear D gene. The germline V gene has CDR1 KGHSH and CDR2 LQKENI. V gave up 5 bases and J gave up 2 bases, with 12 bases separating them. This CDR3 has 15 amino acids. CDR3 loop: CASSIGQVTNEKLFF. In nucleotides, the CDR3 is TGTGCCAGCTCAATCGGGCAGGTCACTAATGAAAAACTGTTTTTT.

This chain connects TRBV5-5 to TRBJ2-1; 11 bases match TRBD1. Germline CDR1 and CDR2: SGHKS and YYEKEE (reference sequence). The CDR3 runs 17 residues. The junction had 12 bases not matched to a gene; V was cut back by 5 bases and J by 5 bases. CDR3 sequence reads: CASSSDRGLRGDNEQFF. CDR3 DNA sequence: TGTGCCAGCAGTTCGGACAGGGGGCTAAGAGGTGACAATGAGCAGTTCTTC.

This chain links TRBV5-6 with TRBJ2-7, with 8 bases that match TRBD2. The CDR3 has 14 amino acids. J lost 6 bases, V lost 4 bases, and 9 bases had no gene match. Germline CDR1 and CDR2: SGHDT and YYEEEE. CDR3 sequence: CASSVAGTSSEQYF. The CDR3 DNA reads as TGTGCCAGCAGCGTAGCCGGGACTAGTTCCGAGCAGTACTTC.

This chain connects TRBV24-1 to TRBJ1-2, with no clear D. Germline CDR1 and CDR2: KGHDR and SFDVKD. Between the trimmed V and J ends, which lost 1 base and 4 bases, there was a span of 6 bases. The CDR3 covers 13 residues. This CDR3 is CATSDFSGYGYTF. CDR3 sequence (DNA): TGTGCCACCAGTGATTTTTCAGGCTATGGCTACACCTTC.

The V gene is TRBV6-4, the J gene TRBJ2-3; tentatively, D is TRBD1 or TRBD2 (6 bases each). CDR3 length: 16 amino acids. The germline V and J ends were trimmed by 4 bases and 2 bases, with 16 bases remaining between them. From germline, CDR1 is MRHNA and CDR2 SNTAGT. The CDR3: CASSANAGGLTDTQYF. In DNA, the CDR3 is TGTGCCAGCAGTGCCAACGCCGGGGGCCTCACAGATACGCAGTATTTT.

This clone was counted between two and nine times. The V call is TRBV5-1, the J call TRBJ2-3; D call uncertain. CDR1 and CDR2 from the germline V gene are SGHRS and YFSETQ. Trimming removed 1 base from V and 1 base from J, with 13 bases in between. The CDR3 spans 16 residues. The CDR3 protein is CASSLQPAQGTDTQYF. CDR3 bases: TGCGCCAGCAGCTTGCAACCGGCCCAGGGCACAGATACGCAGTATTTT.

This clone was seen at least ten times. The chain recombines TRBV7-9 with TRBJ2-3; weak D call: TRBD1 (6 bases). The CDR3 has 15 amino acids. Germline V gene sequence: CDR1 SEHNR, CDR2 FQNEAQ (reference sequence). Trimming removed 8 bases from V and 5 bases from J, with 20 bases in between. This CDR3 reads CASGPPGATGDTQYF. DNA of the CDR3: TGTGCCAGCGGTCCTCCAGGGGCGACAGGAGATACGCAGTATTTT. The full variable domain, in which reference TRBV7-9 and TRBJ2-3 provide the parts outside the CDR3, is DTGVSQNPRHKITKRGQNVTFRCDPISEHNRLYWYRQTLGQGPEFLTYFQNEAQLEKSRLLSDRFSAERPKGSFSTLEIQRTEQGDSAMYLCASGPPGATGDTQYFGPGTRLTVL.

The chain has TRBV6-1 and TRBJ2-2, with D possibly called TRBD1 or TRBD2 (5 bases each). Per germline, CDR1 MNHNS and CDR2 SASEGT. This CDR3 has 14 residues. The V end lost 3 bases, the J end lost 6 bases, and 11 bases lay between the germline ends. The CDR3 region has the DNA TGTGCCAGCAGTGAGACTCTGGGGGCCGGGGAGCTGTTTTTT. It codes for CASSETLGAGELFF.

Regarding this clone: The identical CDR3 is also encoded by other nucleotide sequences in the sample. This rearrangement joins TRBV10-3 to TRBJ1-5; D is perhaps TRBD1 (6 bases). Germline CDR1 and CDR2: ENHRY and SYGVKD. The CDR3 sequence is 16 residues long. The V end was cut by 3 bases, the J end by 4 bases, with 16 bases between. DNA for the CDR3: TGTGCCATCAGTGACCCGTCAGGGGTTCGTAATCAGCCCCAGCATTTT. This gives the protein CAISDPSGVRNQPQHF.

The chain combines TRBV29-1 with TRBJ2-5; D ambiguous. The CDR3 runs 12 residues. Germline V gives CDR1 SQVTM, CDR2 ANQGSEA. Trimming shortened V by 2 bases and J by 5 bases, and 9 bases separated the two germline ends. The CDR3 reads CSVETSGETQYF. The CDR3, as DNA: TGCAGCGTTGAAACTTCGGGTGAGACCCAGTACTTC.

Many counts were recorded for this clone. CDR3 DNA sequence: TGTGCCAGCAGCGCTAGCGGGAGAGGGGCAGATACGCAGTATTTT. Translation gives CASSASGRGADTQYF. This chain connects TRBV9 to TRBJ2-3, with TRBD2 matching over 10 bases. Losses at the gene ends were 3 bases for V and 4 bases for J; bases not matched to a gene: 5. Germline V lookup: CDR1 SGDLS, CDR2 YYNGEE. The CDR3 has 15 residues.